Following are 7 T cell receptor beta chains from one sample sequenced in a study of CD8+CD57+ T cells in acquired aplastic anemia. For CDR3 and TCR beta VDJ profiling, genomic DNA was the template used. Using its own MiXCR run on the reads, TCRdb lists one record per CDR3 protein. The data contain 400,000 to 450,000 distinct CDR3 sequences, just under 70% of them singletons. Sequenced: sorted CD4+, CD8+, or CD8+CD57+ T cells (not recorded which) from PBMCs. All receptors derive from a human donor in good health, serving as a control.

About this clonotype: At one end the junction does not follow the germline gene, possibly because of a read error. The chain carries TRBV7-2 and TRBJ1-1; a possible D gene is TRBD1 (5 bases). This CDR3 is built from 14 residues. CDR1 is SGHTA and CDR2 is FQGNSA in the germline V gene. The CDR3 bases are TGCGCCAGCAGCGTCGGGACGGCGAACACTGAAGCTTACTTT. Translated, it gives CASSVGTANTEAYF.

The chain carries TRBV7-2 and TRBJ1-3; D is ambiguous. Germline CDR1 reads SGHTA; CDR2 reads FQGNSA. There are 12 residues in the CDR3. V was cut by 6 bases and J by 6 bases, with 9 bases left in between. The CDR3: CASSSRANTIYF. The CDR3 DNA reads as TGTGCCAGCAGTTCGAGAGCAAACACCATATATTTT.

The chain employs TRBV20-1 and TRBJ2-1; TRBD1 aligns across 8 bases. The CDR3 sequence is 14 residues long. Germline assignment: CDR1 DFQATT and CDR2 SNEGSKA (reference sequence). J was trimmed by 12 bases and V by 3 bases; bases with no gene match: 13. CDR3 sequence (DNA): TGCAGTGCTAGGGACATATTCACTGACAGGGGGCAGTTCTTC. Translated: CSARDIFTDRGQFF.

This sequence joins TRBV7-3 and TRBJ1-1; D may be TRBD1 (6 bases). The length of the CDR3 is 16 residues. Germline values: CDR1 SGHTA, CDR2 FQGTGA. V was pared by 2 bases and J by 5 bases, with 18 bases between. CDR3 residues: CASSLVAGAPGTEAFF. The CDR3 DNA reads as TGTGCCAGCAGCTTAGTCGCAGGGGCCCCGGGGACTGAAGCTTTCTTT.

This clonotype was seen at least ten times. This CDR3 is CASGLVHQGWYNSPLHF. In nucleotides, the CDR3 is TGTGCTAGTGGTTTGGTACATCAGGGGTGGTATAATTCACCCCTCCACTTT. This chain links TRBV12-5 with TRBJ1-6; the D gene is possibly TRBD1 (6 bases). CDR3 length: 17 amino acids. V lost 0 bases and J 4 bases, leaving 13 bases between the germline ends. CDR1 and CDR2 from the germline V gene are LGHNT and FRNRAP.

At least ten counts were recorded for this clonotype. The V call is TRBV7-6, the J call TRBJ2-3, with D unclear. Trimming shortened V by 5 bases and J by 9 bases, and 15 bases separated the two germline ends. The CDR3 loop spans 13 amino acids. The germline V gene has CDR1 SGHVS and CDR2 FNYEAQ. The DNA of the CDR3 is TGTGCCAGCAGCCCCAATAAACTTAACACGCAGTATTTT. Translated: CASSPNKLNTQYF.

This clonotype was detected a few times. The DNA of the CDR3 is TGTGCCACAACGGGGGAAAGCTCCTACGAGCAGTACTTC. The encoded protein is CATTGESSYEQYF. This rearrangement joins TRBV15 to TRBJ2-7, with D possibly being TRBD2 (6 bases). This CDR3 comprises 13 residues. Trimming took off 9 bases at V and 0 bases at J, with 12 bases between the two ends. The germline V gene has CDR1 LNHNV and CDR2 YYDKDF (reference sequence). The whole variable domain, filled in from reference TRBV15 and TRBJ2-7, reads DAMVIQNPRYQVTQFGKPVTLSCSQTLNHNVMYWYQQKSSQAPKLLFHYYDKDFNNEADTPDNFQSRRPNTSFCFLDIRSPGLGDTAMYLCATTGESSYEQYFGPGTRLTVT.